One and the same sample provided the 19 T cell receptor beta chains below, sequenced in a study of regulatory T cells in long-lasting Graves disease. CDR3 regions were amplified by Arm-PCR using iRepertoire HTBI primers to build TCR beta libraries. TCRdb reprocessed the multiplex PCR reads with MiXCR, giving one entry per CDR3 protein. The sample holds 400,000 to 550,000 distinct CDR3 sequences, roughly 15% seen once. Time point denoted: newly diagnosed GD, antithyroid drugs for less than 3 months. Generation of the TCR library employed RNA extracted from PBMCs. A further study also used this sample, focusing on T cells in Graves' hyperthyroidism and ophthalmopathy.

The sample was peripheral blood mononuclear cells (PBMCs), taken at new diagnosis, from a patient treated with antithyroid drugs. These receptor sequences come from a woman under 30 with Graves disease.

This clonotype was seen repeatedly, ten times or more. The V gene is TRBV20-1, the J gene TRBJ2-1, with TRBD1 matching over 8 bases. The CDR3 runs 11 residues. The germline CDR1 and CDR2 sequences are DFQATT and SNEGSKA (reference sequence). Trimming removed 6 bases from V and 8 bases from J; junction bases left unmatched: 3. CDR3 coding DNA: TGCAGTGCAGCACAGGGGGATGAGCAGTTCTTC. Encoded protein: CSAAQGDEQFF.

This chain connects TRBV27 to TRBJ1-1; D is undetermined. Trimming took off 0 bases at V and 3 bases at J, with 8 bases between the two ends. Germline CDR1 is MNHEY and CDR2 is SMNVEV (reference sequence). The CDR3 is 14 amino acids. For the CDR3, the DNA is TGTGCCAGCAGTTTATCGGCCCGCGACACTGAAGCTTTCTTT. Translated: CASSLSARDTEAFF.

The DNA for the CDR3 is TGTGCCAGCAGCCAAGTTGGGGGACGAATTTATGGCTACACCTTC. Amino acid sequence: CASSQVGGRIYGYTF. The chain joins TRBV3-1 to TRBJ1-2; a possible D gene is TRBD1 (5 bases). Trimming took off 1 base at V and 5 bases at J, with 14 bases between the two ends. Germline lookup yields CDR1 LGHDT and CDR2 YNNKEL (reference sequence). The CDR3 contains 15 residues.

The CDR3 DNA reads as TGTGCCAGCAGCCAAGAGTTTTTCCTAGCGGGAGTCCCCTCGCGTACGCAGTATTTT. It specifies CASSQEFFLAGVPSRTQYF. This rearrangement joins TRBV3-1 to TRBJ2-1; 10 bases match TRBD2. The J call is uncertain, as TRBJ2-3 better fits the DNA end. Germline CDR1 and CDR2: LGHDT and YNNKEL (reference sequence). CDR3 length: 19 amino acids.

Comment on this clonotype: This may come from a read error, since a much larger clone is one base off. The chain couples TRBV7-6 to TRBJ2-7; D tentatively fits TRBD1 or TRBD2 (5 bases each). From germline, CDR1 is SGHVS and CDR2 FNYEAQ. The germline V and J ends were trimmed by 3 bases and 6 bases, with 18 bases remaining between them. CDR3 size: 15 residues. CDR3 bases: TGTGCCAGCAGCTTGGAGGCGGAAGGGGCAGGCGAGCAGTACTTC. It is translated as CASSLEAEGAGEQYF.

This chain connects TRBV18 to TRBJ2-1; D ambiguous. This CDR3 region has 14 residues. CDR1 KGHSH and CDR2 LQKENI come from the germline V gene. V was cut by 1 base and J by 6 bases, with 10 bases left in between. CDR3 protein: CASSPLLASNEQFF. CDR3 bases: TGTGCCAGCTCACCACTGCTCGCATCCAATGAGCAGTTCTTC.

This clonotype was seen a few times. V usage is TRBV18 and J usage is TRBJ2-3, with D hard to call. The CDR3 extends over 14 amino acids. Trimming removed 4 bases from V and 1 base from J, with 9 bases in between. CDR1 is KGHSH and CDR2 is LQKENI in the germline V gene. The CDR3 coding sequence is TGTGCCAGCTCACTGCGGAAGGGCACAGATACGCAGTATTTT. Amino acid sequence: CASSLRKGTDTQYF.

This chain joins TRBV19 and TRBJ2-5; D unclear. Germline values: CDR1 LNHDA, CDR2 SQIVND (reference sequence). Trimming shortened V by 6 bases and J by 2 bases, and 16 bases separated the two germline ends. The length of the CDR3 is 15 residues. The CDR3 region is CASRGQGITQETQYF. The CDR3 DNA reads TGTGCCAGTAGGGGTCAAGGGATCACACAAGAGACCCAGTACTTC.

This clonotype turned up a few times. This chain joins TRBV20-1 and TRBJ2-7; D is perhaps TRBD1 or TRBD2 (5 bases each). The CDR3 has 15 amino acids. Between the trimmed V and J ends, which lost 0 bases and 7 bases, there was a span of 19 bases. Germline V gene lookup returns CDR1 DFQATT and CDR2 SNEGSKA (reference sequence). In DNA, the CDR3 is TGCAGTGCTAGAGATGGGGGACCAGCGCTGTGGGAGCAGTACTTC. This sequence encodes CSARDGGPALWEQYF.

This clonotype was recorded at least ten times. The rearrangement links TRBV13 to TRBJ2-1, with 10 positions matching TRBD2. Germline trimming cut 2 bases from V and 0 bases from J; bases unmatched to any gene: 7. This CDR3 is 18 amino acids long. The germline CDR1 and CDR2 sequences are PRHDT and FYEKMQ (reference sequence). The DNA of the CDR3 is TGTGCCAGCAGCTTATTGGCTAGCGGGAGATTCTCCTACAATGAGCAGTTCTTC. Protein product: CASSLLASGRFSYNEQFF.

The chain has TRBV10-3 and TRBJ1-2; 8 nucleotides match TRBD1. The CDR3 covers 15 residues. Germline lookup yields CDR1 ENHRY and CDR2 SYGVKD. With V trimmed by 4 bases and J by 3 bases, 7 bases remained unmatched. DNA for the CDR3: TGTGCCATCAGTGGGACAGGGCCAAGGGACTATGGCTACACCTTC. It encodes CAISGTGPRDYGYTF.

The sample holds many counts of this clonotype. The chain has TRBV7-2 and TRBJ2-3; D not resolved. With 5 bases removed from V and 7 bases from J, the gap between germline ends came to 10 bases. The CDR3 extends over 12 amino acids. The germline CDR1 and CDR2 sequences are SGHTA and FQGNSA. CDR3 nucleotide sequence: TGTGCCAGCAGCGCACTGGAGAATACGCAGTATTTT. Amino acid sequence: CASSALENTQYF.

This clonotype was detected ten times or more. The J gene is TRBJ1-2, the V gene TRBV11-2; D possibly corresponds to TRBD1 (5 bases). V lost 5 bases to trimming and J lost 5 bases, with 15 bases between them. Looked up from germline, CDR1 is SGHAT and CDR2 is FQNNGV. The CDR3 spans 14 residues. CDR3 DNA sequence: TGTGCCAGCAGCCCGCACCGGGACTGGTATGGCTACACCTTC. Amino acids: CASSPHRDWYGYTF.

This clonotype was detected many times. V is TRBV12-3 or TRBV12-4 and J is TRBJ2-7, with 7 bases matching TRBD1. The CDR3 totals 18 residues. Losses at the gene ends were 1 base for V and 2 bases for J; bases not matched to a gene: 14. The CDR3 region is CASSLETGTEVVTYEQYF. The CDR3 nucleotides read TGTGCCAGCAGTTTAGAGACCGGGACAGAGGTAGTAACCTACGAGCAGTACTTC.

The chain employs TRBV9 and TRBJ2-1, with 9 positions matching TRBD2. V was clipped by 0 bases and J by 7 bases; unmatched bases: 5. Germline-derived CDR1 and CDR2 are SGDLS and YYNGEE. The CDR3 spans 15 residues. The CDR3 here is CASSVGGLAPNEQFF. The CDR3 DNA reads TGTGCCAGCAGCGTAGGGGGACTAGCCCCGAATGAGCAGTTCTTC.

This clonotype came up many times. The chain uses TRBV12-3 or TRBV12-4 and TRBJ2-3, with D unresolved. V was trimmed by 4 bases and J by 5 bases, leaving 7 bases between them. This CDR3 has 12 amino acids. DNA for the CDR3: TGTGCCAGCAGTTCCAGACAAGATACGCAGTATTTT. This translates into CASSSRQDTQYF.

V usage is TRBV7-9 and J usage is TRBJ2-7; 9 positions agree with TRBD2. V was clipped by 5 bases and J by 10 bases; unmatched bases: 9. CDR3 length: 13 residues. Germline values: CDR1 SEHNR, CDR2 FQNEAQ (reference sequence). CDR3 DNA sequence: TGTGCCAGCAGCGCAACTAGCGGGCCCACTCAGTACTTC. Translated: CASSATSGPTQYF.

Many counts were recorded for this clonotype. The rearrangement links TRBV10-3 to TRBJ1-1; D not certain. The CDR3 runs 13 residues. The V end was cut by 5 bases, the J end by 1 base, with 8 bases between. Germline V CDR1 and CDR2: ENHRY, SYGVKD. The CDR3 loop reads CAISPGSNTEAFF. In DNA form, the CDR3 reads TGTGCCATCAGTCCGGGCTCGAACACTGAAGCTTTCTTT.

This clonotype was picked up many times. This rearrangement joins TRBV6-1 to TRBJ2-7, with 9 bases aligning to TRBD1. Per the germline V gene, CDR1 is MNHNS and CDR2 is SASEGT. CDR3 length: 18 residues. J was trimmed by 2 bases and V by 6 bases; bases with no gene match: 17. CDR3 nucleotide sequence: TGTGCCAGCAGACCCACATTTGTCGGGACAGGGATTGCCTACGAGCAGTACTTC. Translation gives CASRPTFVGTGIAYEQYF.